A selection of T cell receptor beta chains follows, all from one sample in a study of cytomegalovirus exposure and HLA in healthy donors. The method was immunoSEQ multiplex PCR; TCRdb's version includes in-frame clones alone and lacks a portion of them. The sample contains tens of thousands of clones, over 60% of which appear only once. Sequencing used PBMCs. The receptors come from a male donor in good health and CMV-seropositive. The CDR3 runs from the conserved cysteine through the conserved F or W. Each record gives: CDR3 protein, CDR3 DNA, J gene, V gene, clone size, D gene. The D gene is left open where the match is weak. Where a row states a size, it is once, few, many or the class of an expanded clone; other rows omit it.

CASSFFSQGTYGYTF | TGTGCCAGCAGTTTCTTCAGTCAGGGTACCTATGGCTACACCTTC | TRBJ1-2 | TRBV27 | NA | NA
CASSLYPGQTYEQYF | TGTGCCAGCAGCTTATACCCCGGACAGACCTACGAGCAGTACTTC | TRBJ2-7 | TRBV7-9 | few | NA
CASSEAGGPGELFF | TGTGCCAGCAGTGAAGCCGGAGGGCCCGGGGAGCTGTTTTTT | TRBJ2-2 | TRBV6-1 | NA | NA
CASFSRGLTEAFF | TGTGCCAGCTTCAGCAGGGGGCTCACTGAAGCTTTCTTT | TRBJ1-1 | TRBV18 | NA | TRBD1
CASSLGAEQYF | TGTGCCAGCAGTCTGGGGGCAGAGCAGTACTTC | TRBJ2-7 | TRBV27 | NA | NA
CSGLFGGGGPQAFF | TGCAGCGGCCTCTTCGGTGGGGGGGGACCTCAAGCTTTCTTT | TRBJ1-1 | TRBV29-1 | few | NA
CASSQESGLNQPQHF | TGCGCCAGCAGCCAAGAGAGCGGTCTCAATCAGCCCCAGCATTTT | TRBJ1-5 | TRBV4-3 | NA | NA
CASSPTGETQYF | TGTGCCAGCAGCCCGACCGGGGAGACCCAGTACTTC | TRBJ2-5 | TRBV7-8 | NA | NA
CAWSVSRQGSQPQHF | TGTGCCTGGAGTGTAAGCAGGCAGGGGAGTCAGCCCCAGCATTTT | TRBJ1-5 | TRBV30 | NA | NA
CASSETSSGANVLTF | TGTGCCAGCAGTGAGACAAGCTCTGGGGCCAACGTCCTGACTTTC | TRBJ2-6 | TRBV6-1 | NA | NA
CASSYRGRGPGGYTF | TGTGCCAGCAGTTACCGGGGCAGGGGGCCGGGTGGCTACACCTTC | TRBJ1-2 | TRBV6-5 | NA | TRBD1
CASSLGPGAYEQYF | TGTGCCAGCAGCTTAGGCCCAGGGGCCTACGAGCAGTACTTC | TRBJ2-7 | TRBV11-3 | NA | NA
CASSLGFSGSHGEQYF | TGTGCCAGCAGCTTAGGTTTTAGCGGGAGCCACGGCGAGCAGTACTTC | TRBJ2-7 | TRBV7-2 | few | TRBD2
CSASGDQPQHF | TGCAGTGCTAGCGGGGATCAGCCCCAGCATTTT | TRBJ1-5 | TRBV20-1 | once | NA
CASGLAGDFRNGYTF | TGTGCTAGTGGTTTAGCAGGGGATTTCAGGAATGGCTACACCTTC | TRBJ1-2 | TRBV12-5 | NA | NA
CASQYNEQFF | TGTGCCAGTCAATACAATGAGCAGTTCTTC | TRBJ2-1 | TRBV2 | few | NA
CASSGTGNQPQHF | TGTGCCAGCTCAGGGACAGGTAATCAGCCCCAGCATTTT | TRBJ1-5 | TRBV18 | NA | TRBD1
CASSLMSGGDEQYF | TGCGCCAGCAGCTTGATGTCAGGGGGCGACGAGCAGTACTTC | TRBJ2-7 | TRBV5-1 | NA | TRBD1
CASSSVAGPLAFGTGELFF | TGCGCCAGCAGCTCAGTTGCGGGACCACTAGCCTTCGGCACCGGGGAGCTGTTTTTT | TRBJ2-2 | TRBV5-1 | NA | NA
CAWSVLRGGETQYF | TGTGCCTGGAGTGTACTACGCGGGGGAGAGACCCAGTACTTC | TRBJ2-5 | TRBV30 | NA | TRBD2
CASYTRGMNTEAFF | TGTGCCTCTTATACCAGGGGCATGAACACTGAAGCTTTCTTT | TRBJ1-1 | TRBV6-5 | NA | NA
CATLDRGRNEQYF | TGTGCCACCCTGGACAGGGGGCGGAACGAGCAGTACTTC | TRBJ2-7 | TRBV5-4 | NA | TRBD1
CASSFSRGGAGTDTQYF | TGTGCCAGCAGCTTTTCCCGCGGGGGTGCTGGCACAGATACGCAGTATTTT | TRBJ2-3 | TRBV5-6 | NA | TRBD2
CASSTGFSGNTIYF | TGTGCCAGCAGCACAGGTTTCTCTGGAAACACCATATATTTT | TRBJ1-3 | TRBV6-5 | few | NA
CASSLDRGRGTEAFF | TGCGCCAGCAGCTTGGACAGGGGCCGGGGAACTGAAGCTTTCTTT | TRBJ1-1 | TRBV5-1 | NA | TRBD1
CASSSQDWNSNQPQHF | TGTGCCAGCAGCTCGCAAGACTGGAATAGCAATCAGCCCCAGCATTTT | TRBJ1-5 | TRBV7-9 | NA | NA
CASSQTSSDTQYF | TGTGCCAGCTCACAGACTAGCTCAGATACGCAGTATTTT | TRBJ2-3 | TRBV18 | NA | TRBD2
CASSSIEGEETQYF | TGTGCCAGCAGTTCTATAGAGGGGGAGGAGACCCAGTACTTC | TRBJ2-5 | TRBV28 | NA | NA
CASSVAGTLSMNTEAFF | TGCGCCAGCAGCGTAGCCGGGACTCTAAGTATGAACACTGAAGCTTTCTTT | TRBJ1-1 | TRBV5-1 | NA | NA
CASSNAGMVFEQYF | TGTGCCAGTAGTAACGCGGGAATGGTTTTCGAGCAGTACTTC | TRBJ2-7 | TRBV19 | few | NA
CASNSWSGGAIGANVLTF | TGCGCCAGCAATTCTTGGAGCGGGGGGGCCATTGGGGCCAACGTCCTGACTTTC | TRBJ2-6 | TRBV5-1 | NA | TRBD2
CASSFNGENTEAFF | TGCGCCAGCAGCTTTAACGGTGAGAACACTGAAGCTTTCTTT | TRBJ1-1 | TRBV5-1 | NA | NA
CASSIELATGGKVKREAKNIQYF | TGTGCCAGTAGTATAGAGCTAGCCACAGGGGGCAAGGTGAAGCGGGAGGCCAAAAACATTCAGTACTTC | TRBJ2-4 | TRBV19 | few | NA
CASSLATAGTGGGYTF | TGTGCCAGCAGCTTAGCCACCGCGGGGACAGGGGGTGGCTACACCTTC | TRBJ1-2 | TRBV7-2 | NA | TRBD1
CASSEGVGANEQYF | TGTGCCAGCAGTGAAGGGGTGGGGGCTAACGAGCAGTACTTC | TRBJ2-7 | TRBV6-1 | NA | NA
CASSTGSSYEQYF | TGTGCCAGTAGTACCGGGAGCTCCTACGAGCAGTACTTC | TRBJ2-7 | TRBV19 | NA | NA
CASSSRGRTEAFF | TGTGCCAGCAGTTCGAGAGGGCGGACTGAAGCTTTCTTT | TRBJ1-1 | TRBV28 | few | NA
CASSLDLRTEAFF | TGTGCCAGCAGCTTAGATTTGAGGACAGAAGCTTTCTTT | TRBJ1-1 | TRBV11-2 | once | NA
CASSYHRDGEQYF | TGCGCCAGCAGCTACCACAGGGACGGCGAGCAGTACTTC | TRBJ2-7 | TRBV5-1 | NA | NA
CASSFPVGRAETQYF | TGTGCCAGCAGCTTCCCAGTAGGCAGGGCAGAGACCCAGTACTTC | TRBJ2-5 | TRBV7-9 | NA | NA
CASRPSGSGNEQYF | TGTGCCAGCAGACCTAGCGGGAGTGGCAACGAGCAGTACTTC | TRBJ2-7 | TRBV28 | NA | TRBD2